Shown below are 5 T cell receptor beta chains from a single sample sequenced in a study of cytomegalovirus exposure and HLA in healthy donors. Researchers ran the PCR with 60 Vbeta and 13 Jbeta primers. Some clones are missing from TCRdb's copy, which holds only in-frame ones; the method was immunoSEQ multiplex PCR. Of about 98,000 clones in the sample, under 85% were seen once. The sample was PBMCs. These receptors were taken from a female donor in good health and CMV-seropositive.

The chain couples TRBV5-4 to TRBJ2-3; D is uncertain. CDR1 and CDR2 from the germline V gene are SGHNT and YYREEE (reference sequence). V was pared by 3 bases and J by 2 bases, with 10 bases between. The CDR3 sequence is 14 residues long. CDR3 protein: CASSSRVNTDTQYF. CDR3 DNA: TGTGCCAGCAGCTCTCGGGTCAACACAGATACGCAGTATTTT.

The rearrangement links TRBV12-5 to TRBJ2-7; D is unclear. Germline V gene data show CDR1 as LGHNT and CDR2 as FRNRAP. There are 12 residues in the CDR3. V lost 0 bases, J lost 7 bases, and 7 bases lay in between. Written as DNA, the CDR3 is TGTGCTAGTGGTTTGGTCGGGTTAGAGCAGTACTTC. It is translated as CASGLVGLEQYF.

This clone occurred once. CDR3: CATSRDLAVQETQYF. As DNA, the CDR3 is TGTGCCACCAGCAGAGATCTCGCGGTCCAAGAGACCCAGTACTTC. This chain connects TRBV15 to TRBJ2-5, with D hard to call. The germline V and J ends were trimmed by 0 bases and 1 base, with 9 bases remaining between them. The CDR3 spans 15 residues. The germline gives CDR1 LNHNV, CDR2 YYDKDF (reference sequence).

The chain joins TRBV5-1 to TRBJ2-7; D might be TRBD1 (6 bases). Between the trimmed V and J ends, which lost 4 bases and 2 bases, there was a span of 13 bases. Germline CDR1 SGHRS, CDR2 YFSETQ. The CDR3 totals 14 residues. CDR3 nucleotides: TGCGCCAGCAGCCCTCCGGACAGTACCTACGAGCAGTACTTC. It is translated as CASSPPDSTYEQYF.

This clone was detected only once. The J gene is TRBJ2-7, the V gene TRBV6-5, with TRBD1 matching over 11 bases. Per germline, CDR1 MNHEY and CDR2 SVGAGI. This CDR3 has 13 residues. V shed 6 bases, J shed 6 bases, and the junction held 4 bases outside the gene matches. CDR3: CASRGQGVGEQYF. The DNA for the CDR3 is TGTGCCAGCAGGGGACAGGGGGTCGGCGAGCAGTACTTC.